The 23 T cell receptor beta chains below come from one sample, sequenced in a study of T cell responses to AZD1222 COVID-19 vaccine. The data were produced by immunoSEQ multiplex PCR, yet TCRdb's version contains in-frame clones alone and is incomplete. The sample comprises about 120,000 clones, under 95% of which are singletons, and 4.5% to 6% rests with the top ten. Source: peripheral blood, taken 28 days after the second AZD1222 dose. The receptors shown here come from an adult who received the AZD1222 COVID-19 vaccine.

CDR3 DNA: TGTGCCAGCAGCCCCGGACAGGGGGCACAGCCCCAGCATTTT. Translating it yields CASSPGQGAQPQHF. The chain joins TRBV7-9 to TRBJ1-5; 11 nucleotides agree with TRBD1. Germline CDR1 is SEHNR and CDR2 is FQNEAQ (reference sequence). There are 14 residues in the CDR3. Unmatched junction bases numbered 4, after V lost 5 bases and J lost 7 bases.

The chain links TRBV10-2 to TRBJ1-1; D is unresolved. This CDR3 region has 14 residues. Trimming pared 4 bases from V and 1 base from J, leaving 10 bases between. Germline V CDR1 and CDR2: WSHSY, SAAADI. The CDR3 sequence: CASSGLARNTEAFF. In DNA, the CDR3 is TGCGCCAGCAGTGGACTCGCGAGGAACACTGAAGCTTTCTTT.

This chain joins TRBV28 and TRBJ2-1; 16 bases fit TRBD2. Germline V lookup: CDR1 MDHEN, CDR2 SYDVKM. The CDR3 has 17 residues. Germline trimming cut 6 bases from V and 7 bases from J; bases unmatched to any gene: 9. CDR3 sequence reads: CASSPGLAGGPRNEQFF. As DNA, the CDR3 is TGTGCCAGCAGCCCGGGACTAGCGGGAGGGCCTAGGAATGAGCAGTTCTTC.

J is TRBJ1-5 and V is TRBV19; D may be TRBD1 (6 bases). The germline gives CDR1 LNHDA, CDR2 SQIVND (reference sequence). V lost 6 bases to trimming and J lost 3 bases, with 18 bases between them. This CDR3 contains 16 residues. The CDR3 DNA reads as TGTGCCAGTAGACAATCCGGACAGCCATTCAATCAGCCCCAGCATTTT. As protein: CASRQSGQPFNQPQHF.

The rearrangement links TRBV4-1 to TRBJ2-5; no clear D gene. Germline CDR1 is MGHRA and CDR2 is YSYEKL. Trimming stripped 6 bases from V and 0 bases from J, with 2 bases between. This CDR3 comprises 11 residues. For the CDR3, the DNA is TGCGCCAGCAGGGACCAAGAGACCCAGTACTTC. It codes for CASRDQETQYF.

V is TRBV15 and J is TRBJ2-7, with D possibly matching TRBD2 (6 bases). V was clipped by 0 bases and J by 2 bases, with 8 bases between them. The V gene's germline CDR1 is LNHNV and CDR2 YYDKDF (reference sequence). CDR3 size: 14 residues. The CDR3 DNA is TGTGCCACCAGCAGAGATCGCGGGGCCTACGAGCAGTACTTC. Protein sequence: CATSRDRGAYEQYF.

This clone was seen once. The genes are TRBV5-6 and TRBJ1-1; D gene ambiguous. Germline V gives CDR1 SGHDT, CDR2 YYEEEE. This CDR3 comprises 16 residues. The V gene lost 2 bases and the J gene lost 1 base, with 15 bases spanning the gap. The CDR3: CASSFVITRKNTEAFF. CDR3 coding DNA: TGTGCCAGCAGCTTTGTTATTACAAGGAAGAACACTGAAGCTTTCTTT. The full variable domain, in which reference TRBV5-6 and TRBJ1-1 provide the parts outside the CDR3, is DAGVTQSPTHLIKTRGQQVTLRCSPKSGHDTVSWYQQALGQGPQFIFQYYEEEERQRGNFPDRFSGHQFPNYSSELNVNALLLGDSALYLCASSFVITRKNTEAFFGQGTRLTVV.

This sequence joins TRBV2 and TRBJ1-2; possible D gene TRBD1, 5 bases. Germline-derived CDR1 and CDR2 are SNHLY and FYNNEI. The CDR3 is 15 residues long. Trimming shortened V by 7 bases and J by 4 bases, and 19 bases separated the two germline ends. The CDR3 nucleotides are TGTGCCAGCAATCCAACGTTAGGGGCGTTCTATGGCTACACCTTC. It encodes CASNPTLGAFYGYTF.

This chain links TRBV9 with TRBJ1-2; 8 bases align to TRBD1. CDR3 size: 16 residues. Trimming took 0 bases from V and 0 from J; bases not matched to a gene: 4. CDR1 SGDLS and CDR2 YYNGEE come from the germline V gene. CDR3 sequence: CASSVEQGGTNYGYTF. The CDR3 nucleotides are TGTGCCAGCAGCGTAGAACAGGGGGGGACTAACTATGGCTACACCTTC.

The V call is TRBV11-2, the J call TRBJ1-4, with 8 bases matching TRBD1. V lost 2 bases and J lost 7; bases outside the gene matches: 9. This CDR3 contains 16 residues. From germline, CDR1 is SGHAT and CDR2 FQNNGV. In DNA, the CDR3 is TGTGCCAGCAGCTTAATTTCCCGGACAGGGCGTGAAAAACTGTTTTTT. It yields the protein CASSLISRTGREKLFF.

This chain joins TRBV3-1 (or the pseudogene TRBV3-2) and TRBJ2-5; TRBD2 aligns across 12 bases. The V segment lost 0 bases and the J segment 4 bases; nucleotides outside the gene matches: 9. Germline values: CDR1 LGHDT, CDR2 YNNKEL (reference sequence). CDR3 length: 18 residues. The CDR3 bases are TGTGCCAGCAGCCAAGAGGGCCGACTAGCGGGGGTTCTAGAGACCCAGTACTTC. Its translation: CASSQEGRLAGVLETQYF.

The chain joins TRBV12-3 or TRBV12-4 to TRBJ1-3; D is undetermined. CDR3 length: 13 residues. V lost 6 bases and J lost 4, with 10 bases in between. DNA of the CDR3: TGTGCCAGCAGCCCTTGGGAGGGAAACACCATATATTTT. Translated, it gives CASSPWEGNTIYF.

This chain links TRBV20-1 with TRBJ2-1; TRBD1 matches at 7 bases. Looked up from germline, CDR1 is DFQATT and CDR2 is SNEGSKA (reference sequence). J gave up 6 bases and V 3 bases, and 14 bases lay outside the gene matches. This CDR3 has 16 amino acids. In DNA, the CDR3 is TGCAGTGCTAGTCCCCCGAGGCAGGGGGTCCCCAATGAGCAGTTCTTC. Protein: CSASPPRQGVPNEQFF.

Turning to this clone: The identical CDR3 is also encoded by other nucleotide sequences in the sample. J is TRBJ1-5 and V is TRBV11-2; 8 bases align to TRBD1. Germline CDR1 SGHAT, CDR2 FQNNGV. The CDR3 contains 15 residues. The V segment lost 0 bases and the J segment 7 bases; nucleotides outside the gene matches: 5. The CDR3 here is CASSLEDRGGQPQHF. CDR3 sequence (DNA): TGTGCCAGCAGCTTAGAAGACAGGGGCGGACAGCCCCAGCATTTT.

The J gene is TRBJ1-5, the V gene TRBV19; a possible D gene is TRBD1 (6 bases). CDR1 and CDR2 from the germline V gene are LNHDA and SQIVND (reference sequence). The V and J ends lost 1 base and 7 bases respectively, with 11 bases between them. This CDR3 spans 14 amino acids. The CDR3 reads CASSIVGGGQPQHF. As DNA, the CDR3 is TGTGCCAGTAGTATAGTGGGGGGGGGCCAGCCCCAGCATTTT.

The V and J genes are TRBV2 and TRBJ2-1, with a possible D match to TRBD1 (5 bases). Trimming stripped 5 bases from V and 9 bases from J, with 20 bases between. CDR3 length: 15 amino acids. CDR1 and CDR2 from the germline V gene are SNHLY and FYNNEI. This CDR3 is CASSPQGLGRSEQFF. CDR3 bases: TGTGCCAGCAGTCCCCAGGGATTGGGAAGGAGTGAGCAGTTCTTC.

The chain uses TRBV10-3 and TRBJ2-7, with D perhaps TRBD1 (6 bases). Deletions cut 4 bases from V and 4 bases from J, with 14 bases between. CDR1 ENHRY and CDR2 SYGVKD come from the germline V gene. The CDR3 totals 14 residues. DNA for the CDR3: TGTGCCATCAGTGCCGGGACACCTATTTACGAGCAGTACTTC. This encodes CAISAGTPIYEQYF.

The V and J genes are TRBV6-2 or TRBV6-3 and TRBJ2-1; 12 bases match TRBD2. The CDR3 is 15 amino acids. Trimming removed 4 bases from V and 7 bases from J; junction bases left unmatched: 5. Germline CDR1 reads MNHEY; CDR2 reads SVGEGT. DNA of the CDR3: TGTGCCAGCAGTTCGCCTAGCGGGGGGGGTAATGAGCAGTTCTTC. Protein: CASSSPSGGGNEQFF.

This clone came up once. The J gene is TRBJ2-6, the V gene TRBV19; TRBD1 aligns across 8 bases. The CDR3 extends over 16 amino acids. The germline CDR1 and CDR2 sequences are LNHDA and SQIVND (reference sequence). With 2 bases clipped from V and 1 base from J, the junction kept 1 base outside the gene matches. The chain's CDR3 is CASSIHRGSGANVLTF. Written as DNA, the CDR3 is TGTGCCAGTAGTATACACAGGGGGTCTGGGGCCAACGTCCTGACTTTC.

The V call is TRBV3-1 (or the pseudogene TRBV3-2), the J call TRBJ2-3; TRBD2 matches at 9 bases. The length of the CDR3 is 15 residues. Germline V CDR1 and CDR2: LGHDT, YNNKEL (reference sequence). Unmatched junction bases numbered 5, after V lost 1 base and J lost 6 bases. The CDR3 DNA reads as TGTGCCAGCAGCCAAGCGGGCGGGGGGGCTGATACGCAGTATTTT. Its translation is CASSQAGGGADTQYF.

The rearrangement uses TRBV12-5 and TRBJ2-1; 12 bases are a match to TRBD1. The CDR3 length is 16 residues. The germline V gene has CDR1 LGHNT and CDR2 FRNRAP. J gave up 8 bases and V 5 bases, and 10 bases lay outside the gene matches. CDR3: CASGPRPGTGGDEQFF. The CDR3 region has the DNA TGTGCTAGTGGTCCCCGACCCGGGACAGGGGGCGATGAGCAGTTCTTC.

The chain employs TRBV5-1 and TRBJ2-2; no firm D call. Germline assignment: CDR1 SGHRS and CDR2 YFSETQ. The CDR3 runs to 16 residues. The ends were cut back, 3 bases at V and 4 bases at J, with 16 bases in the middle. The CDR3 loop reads CASSSLTQGGTGELFF. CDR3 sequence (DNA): TGCGCCAGCAGCTCCTTGACCCAAGGCGGCACCGGGGAGCTGTTTTTT.

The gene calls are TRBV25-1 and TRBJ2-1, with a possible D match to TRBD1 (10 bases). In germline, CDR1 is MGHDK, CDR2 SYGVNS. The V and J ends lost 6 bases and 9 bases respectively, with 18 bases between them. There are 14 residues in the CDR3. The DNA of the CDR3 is TGTGCCAGCAGGGCTAGCGGGGACAGGGGTGAGCAGTTCTTC. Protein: CASRASGDRGEQFF.